This T cell receptor beta chain was identified during a study of T cells in Graves' hyperthyroidism and ophthalmopathy. This CDR3 is built from 17 residues. Germline lookup yields CDR1 SGHKS and CDR2 YYEKEE (reference sequence). Trimming cost V 3 bases and J 5 bases, with 23 bases left between them. Template material for amplifying TCR beta CDR3 regions consisted of RNA transcripts. The study used the HTBI primer set for a first-round RT-PCR of the TCR CDR3. TCRdb fed the multiplex PCR reads into MiXCR, producing one record per CDR3 protein. The repertoire has around 350,000 distinct CDR3 sequences, around 15% of them found once; the top ten carry under 25%. This clonotype was observed many times.

The sequence derives from a woman aged 60-70 years with Graves' ophthalmopathy. The V gene is TRBV5-5, the J gene TRBJ2-5, with D tentatively TRBD1 (6 bases). The sample taken for sequencing was blood. The chain's CDR3 is CASSSERGQSMRETQYF. The DNA of the CDR3 is TGTGCCAGCAGCTCGGAGCGTGGACAGTCGATGAGGGAGACCCAGTACTTC.